A selection of T cell receptor beta chains follows, all from one sample in a study of identical twins. TCRdb passed the 5' RACE reads through MiXCR, listing each CDR3 protein once. The table includes around 250,000 distinct CDR3 sequences, about 13% detected once. The sample was also reused in another study, on yellow fever vaccine responses in identical twins.

The sequencing sample was made of memory (CD45RO+) T cells sorted from blood. All receptors derive from a woman between 18 and 29 years old in good health. The CDR3 runs from the conserved cysteine through the conserved F or W.

TRBJ1-5,TRBV28,CASTLGGTQPQHF
TRBJ2-1,TRBV15,CASRADNEQFF
TRBJ2-4,TRBV7-2,CASSRGRPDQGAQAYF
TRBJ2-2,TRBV2,CASSWGASTGELFF
TRBJ1-1,TRBV29-1,CSVFGAEAFF
TRBJ2-3,TRBV5-6,CASSSGQGQYF
TRBJ2-7,TRBV5-1,CASSLTGEVYYEQYF
TRBJ2-3,TRBV10-1,CASTPGLTRGDTQYF
TRBJ1-1,TRBV12-3/TRBV12-4,CASSFQTALEAFF
TRBJ2-5,TRBV20-1,CSASYGVVSETQYF
TRBJ2-1,TRBV7-2,CASSPTSPGAAYNEQFF
TRBJ2-1,TRBV6-2/TRBV6-3,CASRERQSTYNEQFF
TRBJ1-6,TRBV4-1,CASSPGSYNSPLHF
TRBJ2-3,TRBV24-1,CATSGGDTQYF
TRBJ2-7,TRBV20-1,CSARGDREYEQYF
TRBJ2-1,TRBV6-5,CASSSSGPPGLLDEQFF
TRBJ2-1,TRBV5-1,CASNPGLAGAGFYNEQFF
TRBJ2-1,TRBV28,CASSPPGSGVNEQFF
TRBJ2-7,TRBV28,CAQQKQGSYEQYF
TRBJ2-7,TRBV5-4,CASSRRDRARVSYEQYF
TRBJ2-3,TRBV29-1,CSVGLAGDTQYF
TRBJ2-3,TRBV20-1,CSAIRAGTDTQYF